Listed here are 14 T cell receptor beta chains from one sample, sequenced in a study of T-cell reconstitution after alpha-beta-depleted transplantation in children. It was with unique molecular identifiers that the TCRbeta library was prepared. TCRdb independently ran MiXCR on the PCR reads; one entry per CDR3 protein. The sample holds 90,000 to 100,000 distinct CDR3 sequences, around 22% seen once. The sequencing here drew on PBMCs, taken before TCRalphabeta/CD19-depleted stem cell transplant. The receptors were sampled from a boy younger than 10 with acute lymphoblastic leukemia, due to receive a stem cell transplant.

The chain combines TRBV24-1 with TRBJ2-7; TRBD1 might be the D (5 bases). This CDR3 spans 13 amino acids. V was pared by 5 bases and J by 7 bases, with 14 bases between. From germline, CDR1 is KGHDR and CDR2 SFDVKD. DNA of the CDR3: TGTGCCACCAGTGCCTCAGGGTTGAGTGAGCAGTACTTC. Protein: CATSASGLSEQYF.

This chain uses TRBV11-3 with TRBJ2-2, with 7 bases identical to TRBD2. After removal of 7 bases from V and 7 bases from J, the junction contained 12 bases not matched to a gene. Germline assignment: CDR1 SGHNT and CDR2 YENEEA. The CDR3 covers 15 residues. The CDR3 loop reads CASIVASGEVGELFF. Here the CDR3 DNA reads TGTGCCAGCATCGTGGCTAGCGGAGAGGTCGGGGAGCTGTTTTTT. Drawing the rest from reference TRBV11-3 and TRBJ2-2, the complete variable domain is EAGVVQSPRYKIIEKKQPVAFWCNPISGHNTLYWYLQNLGQGPELLIRYENEEAVDDSQLPKDRFSAERLKGVDSTLKIQPAELGDSAVYLCASIVASGEVGELFFGEGSRLTVL.

This clonotype was observed a single time. The rearrangement joins TRBV5-1 to TRBJ1-4; D gene uncertain. With 0 bases removed from V and 11 bases from J, the gap between germline ends came to 8 bases. CDR1 and CDR2 (germline): SGHRS, YFSETQ. The CDR3 has 12 amino acids. In nucleotides, the CDR3 is TGCGCCAGCAGCTTGGCTAACGGGAAACTGTTTTTT. Translation gives CASSLANGKLFF.

This chain links TRBV12-3 or TRBV12-4 with TRBJ2-5; no clear D. Trimming took off 4 bases at V and 5 bases at J, with 20 bases between the two ends. The CDR3 runs to 16 residues. In DNA, the CDR3 is TGTGCCAGCAGTTCGGCTGGCGGAAGGTCTCGGGAGACCCAGTACTTC. Protein: CASSSAGGRSRETQYF.

In this sample, this clonotype turned up many times. This chain connects TRBV29-1 to TRBJ2-1; D possibly corresponds to TRBD2 (6 bases). The CDR3 has 15 amino acids. V was shortened by 7 bases and J by 2 bases, with 18 bases between the two germline ends. Germline values: CDR1 SQVTM, CDR2 ANQGSEA. The CDR3, as DNA: TGCAGCGCCCTAAACCTCGGAGGGCCCTACAATGAGCAGTTCTTC. This translates into CSALNLGGPYNEQFF.

This clonotype has a handful of counts. The chain has TRBV3-1 and TRBJ2-7; a possible D gene is TRBD2 (6 bases). Looked up from germline, CDR1 is LGHDT and CDR2 is YNNKEL (reference sequence). The CDR3 covers 16 residues. V dropped 1 base and J dropped 6 bases, with 19 bases sitting between them. CDR3 protein: CASSQGRVAEEGEQYF. The CDR3 DNA sequence: TGTGCCAGCAGCCAAGGTAGAGTAGCGGAGGAGGGCGAGCAGTACTTC.

In DNA, the CDR3 is TGCAGTGCTAGAAGCCGGAAAGAGACCCAGTACTTC. Amino acids: CSARSRKETQYF. The chain joins TRBV20-1 to TRBJ2-5; D remains unclear. Trimming stripped 2 bases from V and 3 bases from J, with 7 bases between. CDR1 and CDR2 from the germline V gene are DFQATT and SNEGSKA (reference sequence). The CDR3 totals 12 residues.

This clonotype was counted only a few times. The V and J genes are TRBV27 and TRBJ2-7; a weak D match, TRBD2 (5 bases). From germline, CDR1 is MNHEY and CDR2 SMNVEV (reference sequence). CDR3 length: 12 residues. V was shortened by 3 bases and J by 9 bases, with 12 bases between the two germline ends. The CDR3 DNA reads TGTGCCAGCAGTTTGGCAGAGGGAGTGCAGTACTTC. As protein: CASSLAEGVQYF.

The rearrangement links TRBV6-5 to TRBJ2-5; a weak D match, TRBD1 (5 bases). Trimming removed 0 bases from V and 4 bases from J, with 12 bases in between. The germline CDR1 and CDR2 sequences are MNHEY and SVGAGI. The CDR3 is 15 amino acids. This CDR3 is CASSYSGVRGETQYF. Here the CDR3 DNA reads TGTGCCAGCAGTTACTCAGGGGTCAGAGGAGAGACCCAGTACTTC.

V gene TRBV5-1 combines with J gene TRBJ2-2; D remains ambiguous. The CDR3 sequence is 22 residues long. CDR1 is SGHRS, CDR2 YFSETQ, per germline. V was cut by 4 bases and J by 2 bases, with 33 bases left in between. Here the CDR3 reads CASSRHLNMGSNYPLNTGELFF. Written as DNA, the CDR3 is TGCGCCAGCAGCCGACATTTAAACATGGGAAGTAACTATCCCTTAAACACCGGGGAGCTGTTTTTT.

V is TRBV3-1 and J is TRBJ1-1; D remains unclear. From germline, CDR1 is LGHDT and CDR2 YNNKEL (reference sequence). Between the trimmed V and J ends, which lost 0 bases and 6 bases, there was a span of 11 bases. This CDR3 contains 14 residues. Here the CDR3 DNA reads TGTGCCAGCAGCCAAGATGGAAGGGAAGCTGAAGCTTTCTTT. Protein: CASSQDGREAEAFF.

V is TRBV10-3 and J is TRBJ2-1; TRBD2 agrees at 7 bases. This CDR3 contains 14 residues. The junction had 9 bases not matched to a gene; V was cut back by 6 bases and J by 7 bases. Germline V CDR1 and CDR2: ENHRY, SYGVKD. CDR3 loop: CAISRIGLGNEQFF. The CDR3 nucleotides read TGTGCCATCAGCCGCATAGGACTAGGGAATGAGCAGTTCTTC.

The chain links TRBV18 to TRBJ2-5, with 10 bases identical to TRBD2. Trimming at V came to 1 base and at J to 2 bases, leaving 7 bases not matched to a gene. CDR1 is KGHSH, CDR2 LQKENI, per germline. The CDR3 contains 17 residues. As DNA, the CDR3 is TGTGCCAGCTCACCACGGACTAGCGGAGGGAGGCAAGAGACCCAGTACTTC. Encoded protein: CASSPRTSGGRQETQYF.

The chain joins TRBV6-1 to TRBJ1-5, with D hard to call. The ends were cut back, 6 bases at V and 1 base at J, with 13 bases in the middle. The CDR3 is made up of 15 amino acids. Germline V gene lookup returns CDR1 MNHNS and CDR2 SASEGT. The DNA for the CDR3 is TGTGCCAGCAGCCTTGCGGGCTTGAGCAATCAGCCCCAGCATTTT. This sequence encodes CASSLAGLSNQPQHF.